This T cell receptor (beta chain) was identified in a study of HIV-infected patients and healthy controls. Trimming stripped 6 bases from V and 5 bases from J, with 19 bases between. This CDR3 has 15 amino acids. Germline V gene sequence: CDR1 SGHDN, CDR2 FVKESK. In its sample, this clonotype was seen many times. Whole blood was used without fractionation, so all unsorted peripheral T cells were included. Reverse transcription used 450 to 650 ng RNA and constant-region primers for alpha and beta. Using multiplexing indices, alpha and beta chain libraries were generated apart by chain-specific third strand synthesis. One primer pair amplified all rearrangements per chain; each cDNA got molecular barcodes. Ligation attached cDNA to a 5' RACE adapter that carried a random hexamer and SP2 site. Second strand DNA was synthesized using a primer at the SP2 site. One entry per CDR3 protein results from TCRdb running MiXCR on the 5' RACE reads. The sample yields about 15,000 distinct CDR3 sequences, about 7.7% seen once.

The sequenced sample consisted of blood. V is TRBV14 and J is TRBJ1-1; possible D gene TRBD1, 5 bases. The source is an adult in good health. The CDR3 sequence: CASSRDRGVGTEAFF. The CDR3 coding sequence is TGTGCCAGCAGTCGAGACCGGGGGGTGGGAACTGAAGCTTTCTTT.